The 5 T cell receptor beta chains listed next were all sequenced from one sample in a study of cytomegalovirus exposure and HLA in healthy donors. Both 60 Vbeta primers and 13 Jbeta primers went into the PCR. Profiling relied on immunoSEQ multiplex PCR, and the TCRdb table lists in-frame clones only, not all of them. The repertoire consists of about 160,000 clones, with around 80% occurring once and the leading ten covering around 5%. The sample was PBMCs. These receptors were collected from a man under 40 in good health and CMV-seronegative.

This clone was seen a single time. This sample also contains other DNA sequences that code for the same CDR3. The J gene is TRBJ2-5, the V gene TRBV7-9, with unresolved D. V was clipped by 1 base and J by 0 bases, with 6 bases between them. The CDR3 covers 14 residues. Per the germline V gene, CDR1 is SEHNR and CDR2 is FQNEAQ (reference sequence). The DNA of the CDR3 is TGTGCCAGCAGCTTAGGGCAGTACCAAGAGACCCAGTACTTC. As protein: CASSLGQYQETQYF.

V gene TRBV5-4 combines with J gene TRBJ2-3, with 8 bases matching TRBD2. CDR1 and CDR2 from the germline V gene are SGHNT and YYREEE (reference sequence). Germline trimming cut 4 bases from V and 1 base from J; bases unmatched to any gene: 5. This CDR3 has 15 residues. The DNA of the CDR3 is TGTGCCAGCAGCCCGACTAGCGCTGGCACAGATACGCAGTATTTT. Translating it yields CASSPTSAGTDTQYF.

This sequence joins TRBV6-5 and TRBJ2-7; D unclear. This CDR3 contains 13 residues. CDR1 MNHEY and CDR2 SVGAGI come from the germline V gene. V was pared by 4 bases and J by 0 bases, with 7 bases between. Here the CDR3 reads CASSSPSSYEQYF. CDR3 nucleotide sequence: TGTGCCAGCAGTTCCCCCAGCTCCTACGAGCAGTACTTC.

The V gene is TRBV27, the J gene TRBJ2-7, with 7 bases fitting TRBD2. V was clipped by 6 bases and J by 0 bases; unmatched bases: 5. The CDR3 runs 14 residues. Germline V gene lookup returns CDR1 MNHEY and CDR2 SMNVEV (reference sequence). The CDR3 here is CASSWASGSYEQYF. The CDR3 DNA sequence: TGTGCCAGCAGCTGGGCTAGCGGCTCCTACGAGCAGTACTTC.

This chain uses TRBV5-1 with TRBJ2-5; D perhaps matches TRBD1 (6 bases). V was cut by 4 bases and J by 2 bases, with 15 bases left in between. The germline gives CDR1 SGHRS, CDR2 YFSETQ. The CDR3 spans 15 residues. The DNA of the CDR3 is TGCGCCAGCAGCATTGACAGGTTAATTCAAGAGACCCAGTACTTC. This sequence encodes CASSIDRLIQETQYF. Complete variable domain (other parts from reference TRBV5-1 and TRBJ2-5): KAGVTQTPRYLIKTRGQQVTLSCSPISGHRSVSWYQQTPGQGLQFLFEYFSETQRNKGNFPGRFSGRQFSNSRSEMNVSTLELGDSALYLCASSIDRLIQETQYFGPGTRLLVL.